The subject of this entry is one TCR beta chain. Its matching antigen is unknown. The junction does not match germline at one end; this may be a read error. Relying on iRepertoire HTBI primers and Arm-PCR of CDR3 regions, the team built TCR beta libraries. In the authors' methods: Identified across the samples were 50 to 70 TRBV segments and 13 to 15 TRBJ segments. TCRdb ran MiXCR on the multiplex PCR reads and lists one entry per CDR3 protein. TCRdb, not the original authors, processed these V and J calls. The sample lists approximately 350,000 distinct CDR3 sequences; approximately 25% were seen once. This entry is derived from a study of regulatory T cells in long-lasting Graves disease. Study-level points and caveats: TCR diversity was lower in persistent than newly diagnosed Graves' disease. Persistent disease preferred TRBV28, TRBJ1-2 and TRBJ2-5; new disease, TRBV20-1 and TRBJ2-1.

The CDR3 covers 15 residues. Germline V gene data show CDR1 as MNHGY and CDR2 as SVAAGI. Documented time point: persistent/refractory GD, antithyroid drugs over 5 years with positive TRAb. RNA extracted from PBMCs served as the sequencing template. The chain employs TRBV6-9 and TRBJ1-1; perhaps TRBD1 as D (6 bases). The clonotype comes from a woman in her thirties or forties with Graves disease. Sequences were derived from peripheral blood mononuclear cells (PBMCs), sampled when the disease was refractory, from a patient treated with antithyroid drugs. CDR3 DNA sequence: TGTGCCAGCAGTTACTCCGGACACACAGGGACTGAAGCTTTCTTC. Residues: CASSYSGHTGTEAFF.